This record concerns one TCR beta chain sequence. The antigen remains undetermined. This sample is drawn from a study of T cell repertoires in cytomegalovirus infection. Study details: Alongside well-studied HLA-B-restricted CMV epitopes, recently identified HLA-C-restricted CMV epitopes were also used.

TCRdb re-called the reads with MiXCR, one entry per CDR3 protein. This sample has 200,000 or so distinct CDR3 sequences, with about 38% found just once. Per the germline V gene, CDR1 is SGHVS and CDR2 is FQNEAQ. Trimming removed 5 bases at V and 3 bases at J, with 16 bases between. This CDR3 contains 16 residues. General observations from the study: Cumulative frequency (of public TCR beta family members) identified carriers of CMV plus the relevant HLA. What dominated the ex vivo response were HLA-C-restricted CMV-specific TCR beta clonotypes.

The specimen comprised CD8+ T cells from cultured PBMCs, sampled from culture after CMV antigen stimulation. The chain is built from TRBV7-8 and TRBJ2-2, with a possible D match to TRBD1 (5 bases). This TCR was recovered from a human donor in good health (CMV status not recorded). Some clones in this sample may be carry-over from other donors' samples. The CDR3 loop is CASSELGAEDTGELFF. In nucleotides, the CDR3 is TGTGCCAGCAGCGAGCTAGGGGCCGAGGACACCGGGGAGCTGTTTTTT.